This is a list of T cell receptor beta chains from one sample in a study of cytomegalovirus exposure and HLA in healthy donors. TCRdb's copy holds only in-frame clones and misses some; the assay was immunoSEQ multiplex PCR. This sample has under 200,000 clones, with around 80% found just once. The sequencing sample was made of PBMCs. These TCRs come from a woman between 18 and 29 years old in good health and CMV-seropositive. The CDR3 runs from the conserved cysteine through the conserved F or W. D genes are given only for firm matches. Rows may omit the clone size; those that give it use once, few, many or a size class.

TRBJ1-1 - TRBV11-2 - TGTGCCAGCAGCTTAGACAGGGCCGGGGGGGCCACTGAAGCTTTCTTT CASSLDRAGGATEAFF
TRBJ2-2 - TRBV7-3 - TGTGCCAGCAGCTCCGGGGACTGGGAGGAGAGGGAGCTGTTTTTT CASSSGDWEERELFF
TRBJ2-1 TRBD2 TRBV10-2 - TGCGCCAGCAGCGGGGGGGCGAAAAATGAGCAGTTCTTC CASSGGAKNEQFF
TRBJ2-1 TRBD2 TRBV9 - TGTGCCAGCAGCGCCGGATCCGGGACTAACAATGAGCAGTTCTTC CASSAGSGTNNEQFF
TRBJ1-4 - TRBV7-9 many TGTGCCAGCAGCTTCCCCTCTACAACTAATGAAAAACTGTTTTTT CASSFPSTTNEKLFF
TRBJ1-1 - TRBV19 - TGTGCCAGTAGTAGCGTGAATCCAGGGGCTTTCTTT CASSSVNPGAFF
TRBJ1-1 TRBD1 TRBV9 - TGTGCCAGCAGCGGGGGACAGTGGTTATTTGAGACTGAAGCTTTCTTT CASSGGQWLFETEAFF
TRBJ1-4 - TRBV13 - TGTGCCAGCAGTAAATCTCAGGGGTCCCCTAATGAAAAACTGTTTTTT CASSKSQGSPNEKLFF
TRBJ2-1 TRBD1 TRBV6-4 few TGTGCCAGCATCACCCCAGGGGGTTCCTACAATGAGCAGTTCTTC CASITPGGSYNEQFF
TRBJ2-3 - TRBV30 - TGTGCCTGGAGTGGGCCCACCCCAGGAACAAATACGCAGTATTTT CAWSGPTPGTNTQYF
TRBJ2-1 - TRBV11-2 once TGTGCCAGCAGCTCCGGGACACCGGTTTTTGAGCAGTTCTTC CASSSGTPVFEQFF
TRBJ1-5 TRBD1 TRBV6-1 - TGTGCCAGCAGTTTCAGGGGGCCCAATCAGCCCCAGCATTTT CASSFRGPNQPQHF
TRBJ2-3 TRBD2 TRBV14 - TGTGCCAGCAGCCAAGGGGACTACTTCACAGATACGCAGTATTTT CASSQGDYFTDTQYF
TRBJ1-1 - TRBV7-9 - TGTGCCAGCAGCATCGACAGGGAAGCTTTCTTT CASSIDREAFF
TRBJ2-2 - TRBV7-3 - TGTGCCAGCAGCTCAGGGACCGGGGAGCTGTTTTTT CASSSGTGELFF
TRBJ1-5 - TRBV7-2 - TGTGCCAGCAGCCCCAGGTCGGGGCAGGGGACCCTCAATCAGCCCCAGCATTTT CASSPRSGQGTLNQPQHF
TRBJ1-1 - TRBV11-3 few TGTGCCAGCAGCCCAGGCCCAGGGGCTGAAGCTTTCTTT CASSPGPGAEAFF
TRBJ1-4 - TRBV2 - TGTGCCAGCAGCGGGGTTAATGAAAAACTGTTTTTT CASSGVNEKLFF
TRBJ2-2 - TRBV4-1 - TGCGCCAGCAGCCAAGATCAGCTCACCGGGGAGCTGCTTTTT CASSQDQLTGELLF
TRBJ2-7 - TRBV5-1 - TGCGCCAGCAGAGACAGCTACGAGCAGTACTTC CASRDSYEQYF
TRBJ1-6 - TRBV7-6 - TGTGCCAGCAGCGCGGCGGGCCCTAGGACACCCCTCCACTTT CASSAAGPRTPLHF
TRBJ1-4 - TRBV11-2 - TGTGCCAGCAGCTACATACAGAGAGGGGAAAAACTGTTTTTT CASSYIQRGEKLFF
TRBJ2-7 TRBD1 TRBV28 - TGTGCCAGCAGTTCAAGTGGACAGGGCGAGCAGTACTTC CASSSSGQGEQYF